The clone carrying this T cell receptor (beta chain) was seen more than once but under ten times. No antigen is known for it. This could be a read error, since a much larger clone is one nucleotide away. As to time point: newly diagnosed GD, antithyroid drugs for less than 3 months. PBMC-derived RNA was used for the TCR library. Germline V gives CDR1 SNHLY, CDR2 FYNNEI. The CDR3 totals 12 residues. According to the study, TCR beta libraries were built with iRepertoire HTBI primers and CDR3-region Arm-PCR. MiXCR was run by TCRdb on the multiplex PCR reads, yielding one entry per CDR3 protein. The table has under 800,000 distinct CDR3 sequences, around 17% seen once; the top ten hold about 20%. These data come from a study of regulatory T cells in long-lasting Graves disease. General observations from the study: Persistent Graves' patients showed less TCR diversity than newly diagnosed patients showed.

These data also featured in a second study, about T cells in Graves' hyperthyroidism and ophthalmopathy. In that study: Initially, a first-round RT-PCR of the TCR CDR3 employed the HTBI primer set. Most expanded thyroid clonotypes above 0.001 recurred in blood.

This TCR came from a woman aged 30 to 39 with Graves disease. This chain connects TRBV2 to TRBJ1-4; TRBD1 matches at 7 bases. Sequencing was performed on peripheral blood mononuclear cells (PBMCs), taken at new diagnosis, from a patient treated with antithyroid drugs. The CDR3 DNA follows: TGTGTCTCGGGACAGTCTAGTGAAAAACTGTTTTTT. Its protein is CVSGQSSEKLFF.